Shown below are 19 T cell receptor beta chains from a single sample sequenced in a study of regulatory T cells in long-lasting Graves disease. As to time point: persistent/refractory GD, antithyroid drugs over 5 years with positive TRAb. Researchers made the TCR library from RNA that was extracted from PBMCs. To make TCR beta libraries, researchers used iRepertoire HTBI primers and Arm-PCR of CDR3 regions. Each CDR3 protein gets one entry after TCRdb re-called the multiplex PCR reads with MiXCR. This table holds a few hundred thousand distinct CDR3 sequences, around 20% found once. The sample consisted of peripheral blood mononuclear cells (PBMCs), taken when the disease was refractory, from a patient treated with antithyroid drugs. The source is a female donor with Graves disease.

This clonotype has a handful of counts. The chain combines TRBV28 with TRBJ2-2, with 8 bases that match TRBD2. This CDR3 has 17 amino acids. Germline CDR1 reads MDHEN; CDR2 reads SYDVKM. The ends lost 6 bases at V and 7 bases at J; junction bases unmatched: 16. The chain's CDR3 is CASSPHRGTRVGGELFF. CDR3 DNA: TGTGCCAGCAGCCCTCACCGCGGGACTAGGGTCGGCGGGGAGCTGTTTTTT.

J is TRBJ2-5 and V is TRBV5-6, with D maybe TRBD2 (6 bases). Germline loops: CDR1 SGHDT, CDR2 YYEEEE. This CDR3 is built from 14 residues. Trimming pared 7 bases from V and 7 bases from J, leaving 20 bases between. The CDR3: CASFYRGGEGTQYF. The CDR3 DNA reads TGTGCCAGCTTTTACCGGGGCGGGGAAGGGACCCAGTACTTC.

The CDR3 nucleotides are TGCGCCAGCAGTGAGTCGCGGGCTAGCGGGACCCAAGAGACCCAGTACTTC. It is translated as CASSESRASGTQETQYF. The V and J genes are TRBV10-1 and TRBJ2-5; 9 bases line up with TRBD2. The CDR3 extends over 17 amino acids. Germline values: CDR1 WNHNN, CDR2 SYGVQD (reference sequence). V trimming: 0 bases; J trimming: 1 base; junction bases outside the gene matches: 6.

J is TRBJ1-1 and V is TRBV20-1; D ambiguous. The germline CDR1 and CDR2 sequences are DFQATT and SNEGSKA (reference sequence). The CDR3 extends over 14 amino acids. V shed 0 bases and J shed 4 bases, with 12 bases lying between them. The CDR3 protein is CSARDYEGGTEAFF. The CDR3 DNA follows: TGCAGTGCTAGAGATTACGAGGGAGGCACTGAAGCTTTCTTT.

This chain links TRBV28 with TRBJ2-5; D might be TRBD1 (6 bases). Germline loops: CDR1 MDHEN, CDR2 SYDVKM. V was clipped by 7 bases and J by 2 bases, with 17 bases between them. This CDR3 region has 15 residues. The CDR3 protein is CASTWGRGSQETQYF. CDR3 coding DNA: TGTGCCAGCACCTGGGGCAGGGGCTCTCAAGAGACCCAGTACTTC.

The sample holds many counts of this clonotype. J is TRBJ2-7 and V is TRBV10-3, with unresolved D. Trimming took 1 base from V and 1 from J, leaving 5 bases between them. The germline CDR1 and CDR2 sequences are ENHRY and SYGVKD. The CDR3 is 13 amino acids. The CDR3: CAISEYKSYEQYF. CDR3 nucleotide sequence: TGTGCCATCAGTGAGTACAAGTCCTACGAGCAGTACTTC.

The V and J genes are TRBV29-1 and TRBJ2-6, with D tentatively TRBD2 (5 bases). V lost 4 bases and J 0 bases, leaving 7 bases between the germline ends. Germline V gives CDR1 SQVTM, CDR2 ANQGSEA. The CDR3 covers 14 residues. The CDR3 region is CSVGRTSGANVLTF. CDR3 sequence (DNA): TGCAGCGTTGGGAGGACCTCTGGGGCCAACGTCCTGACTTTC.

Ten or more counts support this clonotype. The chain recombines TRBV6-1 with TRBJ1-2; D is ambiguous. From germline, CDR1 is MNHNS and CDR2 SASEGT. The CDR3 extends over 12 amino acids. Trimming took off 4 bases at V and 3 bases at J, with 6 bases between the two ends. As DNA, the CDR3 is TGTGCCAGCAGTGGGTCTTACTATGGCTACACCTTC. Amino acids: CASSGSYYGYTF.

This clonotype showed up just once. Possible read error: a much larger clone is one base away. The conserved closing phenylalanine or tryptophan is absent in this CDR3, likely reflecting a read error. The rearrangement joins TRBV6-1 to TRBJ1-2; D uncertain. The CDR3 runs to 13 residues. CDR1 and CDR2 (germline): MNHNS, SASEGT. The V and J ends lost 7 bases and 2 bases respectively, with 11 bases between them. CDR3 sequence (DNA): TGTGCCAGCATCGTTGGGTCCAACTATGGCTACACCCTC. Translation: CASIVGSNYGYTL.

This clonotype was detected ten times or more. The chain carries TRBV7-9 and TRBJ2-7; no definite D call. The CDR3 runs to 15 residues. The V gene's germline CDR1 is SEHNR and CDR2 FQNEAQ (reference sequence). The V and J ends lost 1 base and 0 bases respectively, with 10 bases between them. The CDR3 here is CASSLGPTSSYEQYF. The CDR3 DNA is TGTGCCAGCAGCTTAGGTCCGACGAGCTCCTACGAGCAGTACTTC. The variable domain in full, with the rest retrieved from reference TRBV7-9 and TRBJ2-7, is DTGVSQNPRHKITKRGQNVTFRCDPISEHNRLYWYRQTLGQGPEFLTYFQNEAQLEKSRLLSDRFSAERPKGSFSTLEIQRTEQGDSAMYLCASSLGPTSSYEQYFGPGTRLTVT.

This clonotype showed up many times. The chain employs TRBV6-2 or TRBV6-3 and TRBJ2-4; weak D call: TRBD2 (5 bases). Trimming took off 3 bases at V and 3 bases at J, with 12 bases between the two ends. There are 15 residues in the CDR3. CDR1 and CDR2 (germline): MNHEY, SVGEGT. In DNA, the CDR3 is TGTGCCAGCAGTTATCGCGGGCTAGACAAAAACATTCAGTACTTC. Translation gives CASSYRGLDKNIQYF.

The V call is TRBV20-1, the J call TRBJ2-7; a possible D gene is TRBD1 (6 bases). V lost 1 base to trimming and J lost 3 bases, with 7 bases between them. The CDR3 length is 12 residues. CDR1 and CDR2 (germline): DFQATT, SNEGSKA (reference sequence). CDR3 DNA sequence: TGCAGTGCTAGAGGAGGGGGCTACGAGCAGTACTTC. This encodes CSARGGGYEQYF.

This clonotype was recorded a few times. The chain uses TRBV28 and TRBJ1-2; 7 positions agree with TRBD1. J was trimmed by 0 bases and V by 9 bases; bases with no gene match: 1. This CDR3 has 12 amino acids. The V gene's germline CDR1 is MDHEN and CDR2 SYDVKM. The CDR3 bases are TGTGCCAGGGACAGGACTAACTATGGCTACACCTTC. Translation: CARDRTNYGYTF.

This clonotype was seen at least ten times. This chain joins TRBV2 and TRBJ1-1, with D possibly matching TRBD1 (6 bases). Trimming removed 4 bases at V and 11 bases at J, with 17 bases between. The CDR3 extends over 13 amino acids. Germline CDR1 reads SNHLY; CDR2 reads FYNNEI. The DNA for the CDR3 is TGTGCCAGCAGTGTGGGTTTTCAGGGGATGGCTTTCTTT. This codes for CASSVGFQGMAFF.

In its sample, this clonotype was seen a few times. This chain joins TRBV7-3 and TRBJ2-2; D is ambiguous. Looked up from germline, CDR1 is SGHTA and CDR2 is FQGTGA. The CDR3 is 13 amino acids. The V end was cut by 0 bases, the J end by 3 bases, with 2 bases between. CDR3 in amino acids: CASSLTYTGELFF. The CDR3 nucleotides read TGTGCCAGCAGCTTAACCTACACCGGGGAGCTGTTTTTT.

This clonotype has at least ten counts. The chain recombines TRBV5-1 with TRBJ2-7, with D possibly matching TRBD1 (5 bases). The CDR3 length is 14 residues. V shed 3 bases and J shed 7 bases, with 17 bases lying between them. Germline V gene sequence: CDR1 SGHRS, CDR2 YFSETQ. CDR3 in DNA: TGCGCCAGCAGCTGGGGCGGTCAGGGAAGGGAGCAGTACTTC. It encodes CASSWGGQGREQYF.

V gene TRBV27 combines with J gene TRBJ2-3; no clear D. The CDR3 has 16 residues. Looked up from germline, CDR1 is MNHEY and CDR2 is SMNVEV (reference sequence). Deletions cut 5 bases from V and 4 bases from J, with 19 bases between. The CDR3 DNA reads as TGTGCCAGCAGTCCCCGGGCGGAGTTACTGGCAGATACGCAGTATTTT. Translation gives CASSPRAELLADTQYF.

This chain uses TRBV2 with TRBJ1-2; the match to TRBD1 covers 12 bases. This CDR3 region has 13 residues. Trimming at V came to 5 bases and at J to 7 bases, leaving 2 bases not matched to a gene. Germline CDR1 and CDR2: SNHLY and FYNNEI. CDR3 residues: CASSRDRGRGYTF. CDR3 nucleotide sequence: TGTGCCAGCAGTCGGGACAGGGGGCGTGGCTACACCTTC.

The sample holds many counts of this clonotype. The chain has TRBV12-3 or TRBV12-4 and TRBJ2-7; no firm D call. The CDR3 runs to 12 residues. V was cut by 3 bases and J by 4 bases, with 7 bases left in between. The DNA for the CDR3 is TGTGCCAGCAGTTTCGACGTTTACGAGCAGTACTTC. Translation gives CASSFDVYEQYF.